Presented here are 9 T cell receptor beta chains from one specimen sequenced in a study of blood T cells in healthy people across ages. A second PCR of 7 to 11 cycles used a sample-barcoded 5' primer and a J-beta primer mix. From the 5' RACE reads, TCRdb called clonotypes with MiXCR, one entry per CDR3 protein. This table has nearly 800,000 distinct CDR3 sequences, approximately 53% appearing once. Sequenced: blood. All receptors derive from a man aged 40-49 years in good health.

The rearrangement joins TRBV21-1 to TRBJ2-5; the table gives TRBD1 as D, unverified against the DNA. The DNA end is a closer match to TRBJ2-7, so the J assignment may be wrong. TRBV21-1 is tagged as a pseudogene. The CDR3 totals 15 residues. The CDR3 reads CASSNRQGCGYEQYF. CDR3 sequence (DNA): TGTGCCAGCAGCAACCGACAGGGGTGCGGGTACGAGCAGTACTTC.

The chain combines TRBV11-3 with TRBJ2-1; 10 bases fit TRBD1. Looked up from germline, CDR1 is SGHNT and CDR2 is YENEEA. V gave up 0 bases and J gave up 3 bases; unmatched junction bases: 2. This CDR3 is 16 amino acids long. The CDR3 loop is CASSLEGQGNYNEQFF. The DNA of the CDR3 is TGTGCCAGCAGCTTAGAGGGACAGGGGAACTACAATGAGCAGTTCTTC.

The J gene is TRBJ2-1, the V gene TRBV29-1; 7 bases line up with TRBD2. The J segment lost 6 bases and the V segment lost 7 bases, leaving 6 bases of the junction unmatched. Germline values: CDR1 SQVTM, CDR2 ANQGSEA. This CDR3 is built from 12 residues. CDR3 sequence reads: CSAREVFNEQFF. CDR3 sequence (DNA): TGCAGCGCTCGGGAGGTCTTCAATGAGCAGTTCTTC.

This chain links TRBV18 with TRBJ2-5; D might be TRBD1 (5 bases). The J call could be wrong; TRBJ2-7 is a better fit for the DNA end. The length of the CDR3 is 14 residues. Germline loops: CDR1 KGHSH, CDR2 LQKENI. The CDR3 coding sequence is TGTGCCAGCTCACCATCCCAGGGTTGGAGCGAGCAGTACTTC. Its translation: CASSPSQGWSEQYF.

The chain joins TRBV6-1 to TRBJ2-7, with 9 positions matching TRBD1. Germline V CDR1 and CDR2: MNHNS, SASEGT. This CDR3 has 13 amino acids. Trimming removed 6 bases from V and 4 bases from J; junction bases left unmatched: 4. The CDR3 DNA reads TGTGCCAGCAGGACAGGGGGGAGGTACGAGCAGTACTTC. Translating gives CASRTGGRYEQYF.

This clonotype has just a few counts. V usage is TRBV9 and J usage is TRBJ1-2; the D gene is possibly TRBD1 (5 bases). V was clipped by 4 bases and J by 4 bases, with 14 bases between them. This CDR3 contains 14 residues. Per the germline V gene, CDR1 is SGDLS and CDR2 is YYNGEE. The CDR3 coding sequence is TGTGCCAGCAGCAAAAACCAGGGAAGCTATGGCTACACCTTC. It yields the protein CASSKNQGSYGYTF.

The chain links TRBV5-1 to TRBJ2-7; D is uncertain. The V gene's germline CDR1 is SGHRS and CDR2 YFSETQ. This CDR3 has 11 amino acids. V shed 0 bases and J shed 6 bases, with 4 bases lying between them. CDR3 DNA sequence: TGCGCCAGCAGCTTGGATGGCGAGCAGTACTTC. Amino acids: CASSLDGEQYF.

The chain has TRBV6-5 and TRBJ2-4, with 7 bases identical to TRBD1. The CDR3 covers 19 residues. CDR1 MNHEY and CDR2 SVGAGI come from the germline V gene. With 4 bases clipped from V and 0 bases from J, the junction kept 15 bases outside the gene matches. CDR3 sequence: CASSWAGRGKGKAKNIQYF. In DNA, the CDR3 is TGTGCCAGCAGTTGGGCTGGCAGGGGGAAGGGGAAAGCCAAAAACATTCAGTACTTC.

The CDR3 DNA reads TGTGCCAGCAGCCCACCGGGACAGGGCACCGGGGAGCTGTTTTTT. Translated, it gives CASSPPGQGTGELFF. The chain carries TRBV7-9 and TRBJ2-2; 9 nucleotides match TRBD1. The length of the CDR3 is 15 residues. The J segment lost 4 bases and the V segment lost 5 bases, leaving 5 bases of the junction unmatched. Per the germline V gene, CDR1 is SEHNR and CDR2 is FQNEAQ (reference sequence).